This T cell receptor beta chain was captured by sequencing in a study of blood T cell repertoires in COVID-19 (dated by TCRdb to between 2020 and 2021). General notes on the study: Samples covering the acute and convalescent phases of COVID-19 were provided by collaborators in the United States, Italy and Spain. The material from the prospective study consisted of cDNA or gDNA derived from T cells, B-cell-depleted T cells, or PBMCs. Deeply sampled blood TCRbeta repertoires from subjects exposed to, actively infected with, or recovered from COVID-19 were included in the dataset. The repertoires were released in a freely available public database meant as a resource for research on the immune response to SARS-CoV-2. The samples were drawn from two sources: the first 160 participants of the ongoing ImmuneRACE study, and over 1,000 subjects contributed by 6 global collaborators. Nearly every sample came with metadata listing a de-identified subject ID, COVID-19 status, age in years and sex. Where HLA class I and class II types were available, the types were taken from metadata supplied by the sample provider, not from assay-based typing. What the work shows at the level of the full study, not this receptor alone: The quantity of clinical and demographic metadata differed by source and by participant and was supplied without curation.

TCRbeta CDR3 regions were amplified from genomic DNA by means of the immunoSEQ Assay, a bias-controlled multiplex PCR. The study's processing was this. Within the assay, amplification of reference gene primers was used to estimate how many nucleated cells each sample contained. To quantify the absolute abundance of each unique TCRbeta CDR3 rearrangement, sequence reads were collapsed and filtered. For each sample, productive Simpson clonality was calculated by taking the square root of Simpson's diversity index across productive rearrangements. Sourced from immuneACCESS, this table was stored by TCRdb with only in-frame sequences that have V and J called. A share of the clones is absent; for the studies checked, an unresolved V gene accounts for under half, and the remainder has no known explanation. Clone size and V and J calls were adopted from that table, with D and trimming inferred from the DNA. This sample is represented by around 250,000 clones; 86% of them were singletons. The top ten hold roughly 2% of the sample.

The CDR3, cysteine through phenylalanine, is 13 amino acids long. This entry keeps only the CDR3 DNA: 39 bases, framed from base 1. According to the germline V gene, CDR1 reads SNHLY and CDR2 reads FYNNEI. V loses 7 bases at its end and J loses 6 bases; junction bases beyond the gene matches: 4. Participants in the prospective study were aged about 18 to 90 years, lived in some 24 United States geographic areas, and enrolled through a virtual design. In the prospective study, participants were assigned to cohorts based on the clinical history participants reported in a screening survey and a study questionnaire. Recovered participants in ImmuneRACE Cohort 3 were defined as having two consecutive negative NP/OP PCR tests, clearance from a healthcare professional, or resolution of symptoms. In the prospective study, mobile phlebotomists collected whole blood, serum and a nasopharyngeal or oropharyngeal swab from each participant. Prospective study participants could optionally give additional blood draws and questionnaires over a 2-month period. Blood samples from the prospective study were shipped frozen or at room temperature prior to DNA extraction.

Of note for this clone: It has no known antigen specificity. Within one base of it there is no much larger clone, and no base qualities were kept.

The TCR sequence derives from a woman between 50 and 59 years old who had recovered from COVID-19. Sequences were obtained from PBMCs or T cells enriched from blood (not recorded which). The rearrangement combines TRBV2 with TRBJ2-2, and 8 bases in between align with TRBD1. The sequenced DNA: TGTGCCAGCACACAGGGGGTTGCCGGGGAGCTGTTTTTT. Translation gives CASTQGVAGELFF.